This T cell receptor (beta chain) was sequenced during a study of blood T cells in healthy people across ages. Points from the study as a whole: Per-million-T-cell TCR beta diversity fell roughly linearly with age.

About this clonotype: The antigen is not known.

Then a second PCR, running about 7 to 11 cycles, was carried out with a sample-barcoded 5' primer and a J-beta primer mix. Sequencing recovered at least 3 million CDR3-containing paired-end reads from each sample. TCRdb analysed the 5' RACE reads with MiXCR anew, one entry per CDR3 protein. This table has over a million distinct CDR3 sequences, 40% to 55% appearing once. Sequenced: blood. The sequence derives from a woman aged 55-69 years in good health.

DNA of the CDR3: TGTGCCACCAGTGATCGAGGAGGGGGAGGGGAGACCCAGTACTTC. As protein: CATSDRGGGGETQYF. The rearrangement links TRBV24-1 to TRBJ2-5; the D gene is possibly TRBD2 (7 bases). The germline V gene has CDR1 KGHDR and CDR2 SFDVKD. The CDR3 extends over 15 amino acids. V gave up 3 bases and J gave up 5 bases, with 15 bases separating them.